The sequence of this T cell receptor beta chain was determined in a study of shared clonotypes between healthy human individuals. General study results and limits: Exclusively blood specimens were collected; tissue repertoires likely differ. Rarefaction indicated that sorted-subset sequencing remained incomplete although depth was large.

The CDR3 spans 16 residues. The V and J ends lost 8 bases and 0 bases, in that order; junction bases with no gene match: 13. Germline CDR1 is MNHEY and CDR2 is SMNVEV (reference sequence). An assay was performed, and its level was deep. How the authors handled the data: Filtering was not the same, since immunoSEQ gave junction-only sequences without quality scores. The protocol was immunoSEQ multiplex PCR, while the TCRdb copy is restricted to in-frame clones and leaves out a portion. The V and J calls and clone size come from that table; D and trimming were worked out from the DNA. This sample has approximately 710,000 clones, with around 91% found just once. Details on this clone: Its antigen is as yet unknown.

The receptor's source is a man aged 18 to 29 in good health. Some clones in this sample may be carry-over from other donors' samples. The V gene is TRBV27, the J gene TRBJ2-7; 7 bases line up with TRBD1. The source material was memory CD8+ T cells from PBMCs. The subset: CD45RO+ cells pooled with CCR7-negative TemRA cells. The CDR3 sequence: CASRTYQGESSYEQYF. CDR3 in DNA: TGTGCCAGCCGAACTTACCAGGGGGAAAGCTCCTACGAGCAGTACTTC.